The clone carrying this T cell receptor (beta chain) occurred a few times. The target antigen is unknown. Template switching (which added a universal primer site) was used, and cDNA carried unique molecular identifiers. TCRdb itself ran the 5' RACE reads through MiXCR, one entry per CDR3 protein. The sample comprises over 200,000 distinct CDR3 sequences, over 5% of which are singletons, and approximately 14% rests with the top ten. The V gene lost 0 bases and the J gene lost 3 bases, with 2 bases spanning the gap. CDR1 and CDR2 from the germline V gene are ENHRY and SYGVKD. The CDR3 totals 13 residues. The data were taken from a study of identical twins. Overall study results and limits: There were fewer insertions in abundant cord blood beta clonotypes, but memory repertoires showed no such pattern.

The data also belong to a second study, concerning T cells expressing NK-cell markers. That report notes: Seven of the eight sequenced donors were classified as HCMV-seropositive, and one was classified as seronegative.

The chain carries TRBV10-3 and TRBJ2-2; D remains unclear. The receptor comes from a woman between 18 and 29 years old in good health. Sequencing was performed on CD8+ T cells sorted from blood. This CDR3 is CAISESDTGELFF. CDR3 nucleotide sequence: TGTGCCATCAGTGAGTCGGACACCGGGGAGCTGTTTTTT.